This T cell receptor beta chain is from a study of T cells after yellow fever vaccination. Looking at the study overall: Each low-cell-number fraction was prepared by means of SMART-Seq v4 Ultra Low Input. Study results and caveats: In post-booster samples, most primary-vaccination clones reappeared (just under 98% CD4, about 90% CD8). Of the clonotypes, a small share occurred in both CD4 and CD8 compartments.

Unmatched junction bases numbered 10, after V lost 5 bases and J lost 8 bases. Germline CDR1 SGHTA, CDR2 FQGTGA. This CDR3 is built from 15 residues. Template switching with 5'RACE generated the TCR cDNA and added a universal primer site and UMIs. TCRdb called the 5' RACE reads again in MiXCR, with one record for every CDR3 protein. The sample records around 310,000 distinct CDR3 sequences, less than 4.5% being singletons. In the case of this clonotype: Its matching antigen is unknown.

This material consisted of PBMCs, taken on the day of the yellow fever booster vaccination. This rearrangement joins TRBV7-3 to TRBJ2-3, with 10 positions matching TRBD2. This clonotype originated in a man aged 18 to 29 who received the YFV17D yellow fever vaccine. The CDR3 DNA sequence: TGTGCCAGCAGCCCGGACGGAGTAGCGGGGGGTACGCAGTATTTT. It encodes CASSPDGVAGGTQYF.